Listed below are T cell receptor beta chains from one sample, sequenced in a study of regulatory T cells in long-lasting Graves disease. TCRdb itself ran the multiplex PCR reads through MiXCR, one entry per CDR3 protein. This sample has about 380,000 distinct CDR3 sequences, with roughly 15% found just once. The sample here was peripheral blood mononuclear cells (PBMCs), taken at new diagnosis, from a patient treated with antithyroid drugs. The receptors were gathered from a female donor with Graves disease. CDR3s include the opening cysteine and the closing phenylalanine or tryptophan. The D gene is left open where the match is weak. Size tells how often a clone was seen (once, few, many) or the class of an expanded clone, and some rows leave it out.

TRBJ2-1	many	TRBD1	TRBV18	TGTGCCAGCTCACTCTCCGGGACAGGGGGCTGGAATGAGCAGTTCTTC	CASSLSGTGGWNEQFF
TRBJ1-1	-	TRBD1	TRBV5-1	TGCGCCAGCAGCTTGGCTGACAGGGGGTGGACTGAAGCTTTCTTT	CASSLADRGWTEAFF
TRBJ2-5	many	TRBD2	TRBV11-3	TGTGCCAGCAGCGTGGGACTAGCGGGGAGACAAGAGACCCAGTACTTC	CASSVGLAGRQETQYF
TRBJ2-3	many	TRBD2	TRBV20-1	TGCAGTGCTAGCGGGGGGGCAGGGACAGATACGCAGTATTTT	CSASGGAGTDTQYF
TRBJ1-5	many	-	TRBV30	TGTGCCTGGAGTGCCTTGATAAATCAGCCCCAGCATTTT	CAWSALINQPQHF
TRBJ1-5	-	-	TRBV12-3/TRBV12-4	TGTGCCAGCAGTCCAGGGGCCCAGGGGCAGCCCCAGCATTTT	CASSPGAQGQPQHF
TRBJ1-2	-	-	TRBV19	TGTGCCAGTAGAGACCCCGGGACTCCGATCGGCTATGGCTACACCTTC	CASRDPGTPIGYGYTF
TRBJ1-2	few	TRBD1	TRBV2	TGTGCCAGCAGTGACGGACAGGGATTGTATGGCTACACCTTC	CASSDGQGLYGYTF
TRBJ2-1	few	-	TRBV12-3/TRBV12-4	TGTGCCAGCACTCCAGCGTGGGAGGCCCCCAATGAGCAGTTCTTC	CASTPAWEAPNEQFF
TRBJ1-5	-	TRBD1	TRBV20-1	TGCAGTGCCTCCACCCGGGGGACAGGGCCCCATAATAGCAATCAGCCCCAGCATTTT	CSASTRGTGPHNSNQPQHF
TRBJ2-2	once	TRBD1	TRBV29-1	TGCAGCGTTGATAGTGTGCAGGGGGCTCGCGCGGGCGGGGAGCTGTTTTTT	CSVDSVQGARAGGELFF
TRBJ2-3	few	TRBD2	TRBV20-1	TGCAGTGCTAGAGGGTGGGGTAGCGGGGGCCACACAGATACGCAGTATTTT	CSARGWGSGGHTDTQYF
TRBJ2-5	many	-	TRBV6-1	TGTGCCATAAGGGTCCGTACGGGAGAAGAGACCCAGTACTTC	CAIRVRTGEETQYF
TRBJ2-1	-	TRBD2	TRBV27	TGTGCCAGCAGTCCGACTAGCGGGAGTGGTGGTGAGCAGTTCTTC	CASSPTSGSGGEQFF
TRBJ2-1	few	-	TRBV20-1	TGCAGTGGGATGAGAGGGTTCTACTCCTACAATGAGCAGTTCTTC	CSGMRGFYSYNEQFF
TRBJ2-1	many	TRBD2	TRBV11-2	TGTGCCAGCAGCTTAGACCGGGGGGGCCACAATGAGCAGTTCTTC	CASSLDRGGHNEQFF
TRBJ1-2	many	-	TRBV28	TGTGCCAGCAGTTCCCGACAGAGCTATGGCTACACCTTC	CASSSRQSYGYTF
TRBJ2-7	many	TRBD2	TRBV4-1	TGCGCCAGCAGCCATGGGACTAGCGGGAGCTCCTACGAGCAGTACTTC	CASSHGTSGSSYEQYF
TRBJ2-1	few	TRBD2	TRBV15	TGTGCCACCCGCAGAGCGGCGGGGGGGTCCTACAATGAGCAGTTCTTC	CATRRAAGGSYNEQFF
TRBJ2-2	-	-	TRBV5-1	TGCGCCAGCAGTAACAGGGTTCGGGACACCGGGGAGCTGTTTTTT	CASSNRVRDTGELFF
TRBJ2-4	-	-	TRBV20-1	TGCAGTGCTAGCTCGGACCGGGACACCGAGAGGAACATTCAGTACTTC	CSASSDRDTERNIQYF
TRBJ2-3	many	-	TRBV2	TGTGCCAGCAGTGAATTTCTTGGAAGTGATTTT	CASSEFLGSDF
TRBJ2-4	-	-	TRBV4-1	TGTGCCAGCAGCCAAACCTCAGGGGCCAAAAACATTCAGTACTTC	CASSQTSGAKNIQYF
TRBJ2-1	few	TRBD2	TRBV20-1	TGCAGTGCGTTGAGCGGGGCGGGGAGCTCCTACAATGAGCAGTTCTTC	CSALSGAGSSYNEQFF
TRBJ2-7	many	-	TRBV3-1	TGTGCCAGCAGCCAAGAGGCGGGGTCGGTCATCCACGAGCAGTACTTC	CASSQEAGSVIHEQYF
TRBJ2-1	-	TRBD1	TRBV28	TGTGCCAGCAGTTCGGGACAGACCTACAATGAGCAGTTCTTC	CASSSGQTYNEQFF
TRBJ1-6	-	-	TRBV20-1	TGCAGTGCTCTACCCCTAATGATAGGGGAGAATTCACCCCTCCACTTT	CSALPLMIGENSPLHF
TRBJ2-1	-	TRBD2	TRBV5-6	TGTGCCAGCAGCGTCCCGGTCAGACTAGCGGGACGGTGGGTTTACAATGAGCAGTTCTTC	CASSVPVRLAGRWVYNEQFF
TRBJ2-5	many	TRBD2	TRBV10-3	TGTGCCATCAGTGATTGGGCGGGGGGACCCCGGCGGGAGACCCAGTACTTC	CAISDWAGGPRRETQYF
TRBJ1-5	many	-	TRBV27	TGTGCCAGCAGCCGGGGACCGATAAATCAGCCCCAGCATTTT	CASSRGPINQPQHF
TRBJ2-1	many	TRBD1	TRBV4-1	TGCGCCAGCAGCCAAGATGGGACAGGGGTGGCCAATGAGCAGTTCTTC	CASSQDGTGVANEQFF
TRBJ1-6	few	-	TRBV6-1	TGTGCCAGCAGTGAAGAAGGGACTCTGGGAGGGAATTCACCCCTCCACTTT	CASSEEGTLGGNSPLHF
TRBJ1-2	many	-	TRBV12-3/TRBV12-4	TGTGCCAGCAGTTTTCGGGCCTACTATGGCTACACCTTC	CASSFRAYYGYTF
TRBJ2-2	-	TRBD1	TRBV12-3/TRBV12-4	TGTGCCAGCAGTAGGGACAGGGGCGGTGTGCGGACCGGGGAGCTGTTTTTT	CASSRDRGGVRTGELFF
TRBJ1-2	many	-	TRBV12-3/TRBV12-4	TGTGCCAGCAGTTTAAGGGATCCTCGGGACTATGGCTACACCTTC	CASSLRDPRDYGYTF
TRBJ1-3	many	-	TRBV19	TGTGCCACCAGAATGACGGGGAGCTCTGGAAACACCATATATTTT	CATRMTGSSGNTIYF
TRBJ2-1	-	TRBD2	TRBV11-3	TGTGCCAGCAGCTTAGAGGGCGTGGGACTAGCGGGTGAAAATGAGCAGTTCTTC	CASSLEGVGLAGENEQFF
TRBJ1-1	many	TRBD1	TRBV18	TGTGCCAGCTCACTGGACAGGGAAACTGAAGCTTTCTTT	CASSLDRETEAFF
TRBJ2-7	many	-	TRBV4-1	TGCGCCAGCAGCCAAGATCGGGCAGGGATTTTCTACGAGCAGTACTTC	CASSQDRAGIFYEQYF
TRBJ1-5	-	TRBD1	TRBV24-1	TGTGCCACCAGAGGGACAGGAGGCAATCAGCCCCAGCATTTT	CATRGTGGNQPQHF
TRBJ2-3	-	-	TRBV4-1	TGCGCCAGCAGCCAAGATCTGGACTACCCACCTAGCACAGATACGCAGTATTTT	CASSQDLDYPPSTDTQYF
TRBJ2-7	-	-	TRBV20-1	TGCAGTGCTAGAGGGGGATGGGGTAGGTCGACGGACGAGCAGTACTTC	CSARGGWGRSTDEQYF